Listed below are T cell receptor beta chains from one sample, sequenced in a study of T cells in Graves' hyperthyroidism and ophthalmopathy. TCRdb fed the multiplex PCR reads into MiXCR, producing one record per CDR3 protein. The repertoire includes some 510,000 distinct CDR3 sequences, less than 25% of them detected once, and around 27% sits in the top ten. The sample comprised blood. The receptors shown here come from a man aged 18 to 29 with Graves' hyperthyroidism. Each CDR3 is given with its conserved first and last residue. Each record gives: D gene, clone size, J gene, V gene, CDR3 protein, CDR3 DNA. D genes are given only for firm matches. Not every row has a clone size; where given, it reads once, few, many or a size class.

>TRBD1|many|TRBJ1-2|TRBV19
CASSAGTVYGYTF
TGTGCCAGTAGTGCCGGGACAGTCTATGGCTACACCTTC
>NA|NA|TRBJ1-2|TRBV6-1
CASSEKEGDGYTF
TGTGCCAGCAGTGAAAAAGAAGGGGATGGCTACACCTTC
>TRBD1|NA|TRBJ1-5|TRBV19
CATTGGFRNQPQHF
TGTGCCACCACAGGGGGCTTTCGAAATCAGCCCCAGCATTTT
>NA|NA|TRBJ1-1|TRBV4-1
CASSQGPQGGTEAFF
TGCGCCAGCAGCCAAGGTCCCCAGGGAGGGACTGAAGCTTTCTTT
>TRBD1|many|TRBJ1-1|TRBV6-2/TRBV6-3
CASSFTDRGTEAFF
TGTGCCAGCAGCTTCACAGACAGGGGAACTGAAGCTTTCTTT
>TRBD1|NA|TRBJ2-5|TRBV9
CASSVQGEGETQYF
TGTGCCAGCAGCGTCCAGGGGGAAGGGGAGACCCAGTACTTC
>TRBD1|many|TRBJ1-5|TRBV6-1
CASSADREWWPQHF
TGTGCCAGCAGTGCCGACAGGGAATGGTGGCCCCAGCATTTT
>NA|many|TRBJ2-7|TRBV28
CASSGSGVYEQYF
TGTGCCAGCAGTGGGTCAGGAGTTTACGAGCAGTACTTC
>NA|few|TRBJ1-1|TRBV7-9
CASSLRGESAFF
TGTGCCAGCAGCTTACGCGGGGAATCGGCTTTCTTT
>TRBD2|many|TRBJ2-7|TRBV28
CASSLRGLAHEQYF
TGTGCCAGCAGTTTAAGGGGACTAGCCCACGAGCAGTACTTC
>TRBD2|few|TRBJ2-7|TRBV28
CASARWTSNSDEQYF
TGTGCCAGCGCCCGCTGGACTAGCAATTCCGACGAGCAGTACTTC
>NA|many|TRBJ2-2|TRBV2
CASTPGLNTGELFF
TGTGCCAGCACCCCAGGCCTGAACACCGGGGAGCTGTTTTTT
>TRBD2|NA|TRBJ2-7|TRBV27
CASTTSGGSEQYF
TGTGCCAGCACCACTAGCGGGGGGTCCGAGCAGTACTTC
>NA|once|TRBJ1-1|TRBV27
CASSSPIQGRTEAFF
TGTGCCAGCAGTTCGCCCATTCAGGGGAGGACTGAAGCTTTCTTT
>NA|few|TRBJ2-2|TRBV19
CASSMPGRNTGELFF
TGTGCCAGTAGTATGCCGGGGCGGAACACCGGGGAGCTGTTTTTT
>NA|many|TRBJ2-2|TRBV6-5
CASSYDGELFF
TGTGCCAGCAGTTACGACGGGGAGCTGTTTTTT
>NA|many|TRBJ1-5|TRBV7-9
CASSLSTSYQPQHF
TGTGCCAGCAGCTTATCGACATCCTATCAGCCCCAGCATTTT
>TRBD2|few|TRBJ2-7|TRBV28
CASGLAGDTRGEQYF
TGTGCCAGCGGACTAGCGGGAGATACCAGGGGCGAGCAGTACTTC
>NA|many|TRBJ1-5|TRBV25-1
CASRGAGAHQPQHF
TGTGCCAGCAGGGGGGCGGGGGCGCATCAGCCCCAGCATTTT